The next 2 T cell receptor beta chains were all read from a single sample in a study of beta chain features in type 1 diabetes. Study-level results: Shorter TCRB CDR3s, moderately but significantly so, were found in Type 1 diabetes patients in all four CD4+ subsets.

Reverse transcription of all isolated RNA meant that expressed TCRB transcripts were sequenced. The assay was immunoSEQ multiplex PCR, and TCRdb's table has in-frame clones only and misses some. The table has about 660,000 clones, more than 12% seen once. These receptors' targets are unknown. Sequenced sample: naive CD4+ T cells from blood. The receptors derive from a man aged 18 to 29 with type 1 diabetes.

The V gene is TRBV9, the J gene TRBJ2-1; D is unclear. CDR3 length equals 18 residues. CDR1 is SGDLS, CDR2 YYNGEE, per germline. V lost 0 bases, J lost 0 bases, and 16 bases lay in between. CDR3 coding DNA: TGTGCCAGCAGCGTAGGTAGCAGCCCTCGGAGCTCCTACAATGAGCAGTTCTTC. Encoded protein: CASSVGSSPRSSYNEQFF.

The rearrangement uses TRBV2 and TRBJ1-1, with D unresolved. CDR3 length: 14 residues. Germline V CDR1 and CDR2: SNHLY, FYNNEI. V was clipped by 4 bases and J by 0 bases, with 9 bases between them. CDR3 residues: CASSGSYLNTEAFF. The CDR3 coding sequence is TGTGCCAGCAGTGGGTCGTATCTGAACACTGAAGCTTTCTTT.